This TCR beta chain was recovered during a study of shared clonotypes between healthy human individuals. The CDR3 is made up of 14 amino acids. Trimming took off 6 bases at V and 5 bases at J, with 14 bases between the two ends. Germline assignment: CDR1 SNHLY and CDR2 FYNNEI. Libraries were prepared by immunoSEQ multiplex PCR; TCRdb keeps only in-frame clonotypes and omits some of them. This sample yields approximately 1.5 million clones, of which 98% are seen a single time; 0.36% belongs to the top ten. The clonotype originates from a young man in good health. J is TRBJ1-5 and V is TRBV2; no clear D. The specimen was naive CD4+ T cells sorted from blood. Subset described: CD45RA+ positively selected. DNA for the CDR3: TGTGCCAGCAGGGGCCAGCGGGTTGATCAGCCCCAGCATTTT. Translation gives CASRGQRVDQPQHF.